Below, one T cell receptor beta chain is given with its context. The germline V gene encodes CDR1 MDHEN and CDR2 SYDVKM. Trimming removed 4 bases from V and 0 bases from J, with 10 bases in between. There are 16 residues in the CDR3. This sample was taken from a study of tumor-infiltrating lymphocytes in localized non-small cell lung cancer. Study-level information: Each patient gave resected tumor and non-adjacent uninvolved lung tissue.

TCRdb keeps only in-frame clones here, not all; method: immunoSEQ multiplex PCR. This sample has more than 9,500 clones, with about 78% found just once. V is TRBV28 and J is TRBJ2-6; D is unclear. The sequenced sample consisted of lung tumor tissue. The source is a human donor with non-small cell lung cancer. The CDR3 DNA is TGTGCCAGCAGTTCCCCCGGTAACTCTGGGGCCAACGTCCTGACTTTC. This gives the protein CASSSPGNSGANVLTF.